This entry lists 18 T cell receptor beta chains sequenced from one sample in a study of cytomegalovirus exposure and HLA in healthy donors. Both 60 Vbeta primers and 13 Jbeta primers went into the PCR. This table comes from immunoSEQ multiplex PCR, and its TCRdb copy is limited to in-frame clones, with some not included. The data show about 170,000 clones, about 82% seen once. Sequencing was performed on PBMCs. Receptor source: a female donor in good health and CMV-seronegative.

The V and J genes are TRBV19 and TRBJ2-3, with D unclear. This CDR3 comprises 17 residues. Germline V gives CDR1 LNHDA, CDR2 SQIVND (reference sequence). V was clipped by 0 bases and J by 5 bases, with 18 bases between them. CDR3 DNA sequence: TGTGCCAGTAGTATAGATCAGAGAGCCCCGGGTAGAGATACGCAGTATTTT. Protein sequence: CASSIDQRAPGRDTQYF.

The V and J genes are TRBV5-1 and TRBJ2-6, with 8 nucleotides matching TRBD2. V shed 4 bases and J 0 bases; nucleotides not matched to a gene: 9. Germline V gene data show CDR1 as SGHRS and CDR2 as YFSETQ. The CDR3 runs to 18 residues. The DNA for the CDR3 is TGCGCCAGCAGCCCCGGGACTAGACGTTTCTCTGGGGCCAACGTCCTGACTTTC. As protein: CASSPGTRRFSGANVLTF.

The chain is built from TRBV6-5 and TRBJ2-3; 7 nucleotides match TRBD1. V dropped 6 bases and J dropped 8; count of bases not matched to a gene: 11. This CDR3 region has 14 residues. The germline gives CDR1 MNHEY, CDR2 SVGAGI. CDR3 nucleotide sequence: TGTGCCAGCAGAGACAGGGTGGGAGTTGGTACGCAGTATTTT. Amino acid sequence: CASRDRVGVGTQYF.

The chain uses TRBV11-2 and TRBJ2-5; TRBD2 is a possible D gene (6 bases). Germline CDR1 reads SGHAT; CDR2 reads FQNNGV. Deletions cut 5 bases from V and 2 bases from J, with 9 bases between. The length of the CDR3 is 13 residues. CDR3 sequence reads: CASSPGRQETQYF. Here the CDR3 DNA reads TGTGCCAGCAGCCCGGGGAGGCAAGAGACCCAGTACTTC.

The V and J genes are TRBV7-9 and TRBJ2-5; 8 bases are shared with TRBD1. CDR3 length: 14 amino acids. With 4 bases clipped from V and 7 bases from J, the junction kept 8 bases outside the gene matches. Germline CDR1 SEHNR, CDR2 FQNEAQ (reference sequence). The CDR3: CASSSSGGPRTQYF. CDR3 DNA: TGTGCCAGCAGCTCATCAGGGGGCCCCCGGACCCAGTACTTC.

V is TRBV5-1 and J is TRBJ2-3; 9 nucleotides line up with TRBD1. Germline V gene sequence: CDR1 SGHRS, CDR2 YFSETQ. This CDR3 spans 17 amino acids. V was pared by 0 bases and J by 0 bases, with 5 bases of the junction left unmatched. The DNA for the CDR3 is TGCGCCAGCAGCTTGGGGACAGGGGCACGGAGCACAGATACGCAGTATTTT. Its protein is CASSLGTGARSTDTQYF.

The gene calls are TRBV11-2 and TRBJ1-1, with 7 bases fitting TRBD1. The length of the CDR3 is 14 residues. Germline trimming cut 5 bases from V and 4 bases from J; bases unmatched to any gene: 7. CDR1 SGHAT and CDR2 FQNNGV come from the germline V gene. DNA for the CDR3: TGTGCCAGCAGCACCCGAGGGGGCGTCACTGAAGCTTTCTTT. This translates into CASSTRGGVTEAFF.

This rearrangement joins TRBV4-2 to TRBJ2-5, with 9 nucleotides matching TRBD2. This CDR3 contains 16 residues. V was pared by 1 base and J by 1 base, with 4 bases of the junction left unmatched. The germline V gene encodes CDR1 LGHNA and CDR2 YNFKEQ. CDR3 sequence reads: CASSQGVAGAQETQYF. For the CDR3, the DNA is TGTGCCAGCAGCCAAGGGGTAGCGGGGGCCCAAGAGACCCAGTACTTC.

This clone was observed a few times. CDR3 in DNA: TGTGCCAGCAGCGACGTGACAACAGATACGCAGTATTTT. Its translation: CASSDVTTDTQYF. The chain combines TRBV5-8 with TRBJ2-3, with D unresolved. The V end was cut by 4 bases, the J end by 3 bases, with 9 bases between. The CDR3 sequence is 13 residues long. CDR1 is SGHTS and CDR2 is YDEGEE in the germline V gene.

This rearrangement joins TRBV6-5 to TRBJ2-1; TRBD1 matches at 7 bases. The CDR3 length is 14 residues. Losses at the gene ends were 6 bases for V and 4 bases for J; bases not matched to a gene: 6. In germline, CDR1 is MNHEY, CDR2 SVGAGI. CDR3 in DNA: TGTGCCAGCAGCCCAGAGGGGGCTTACAATGAGCAGTTCTTC. Its protein is CASSPEGAYNEQFF.

Only a few counts were recorded for this clone. J is TRBJ1-2 and V is TRBV18, with TRBD1 as a possible D gene (5 bases). V dropped 1 base and J dropped 8 bases, with 8 bases sitting between them. The CDR3 runs to 12 residues. Germline V gene data show CDR1 as KGHSH and CDR2 as LQKENI. The CDR3 DNA is TGTGCCAGCTCACCACTAGGGGCCGGCTACACCTTC. Its translation: CASSPLGAGYTF. Full variable domain (remainder filled in from reference TRBV18 and TRBJ1-2): NAGVMQNPRHLVRRRGQEARLRCSPMKGHSHVYWYRQLPEEGLKFMVYLQKENIIDESGMPKERFSAEFPKEGPSILRIQQVVRGDSAAYFCASSPLGAGYTFGSGTRLTVV.

V and J are TRBV19 and TRBJ1-1, with D possibly being TRBD1 (5 bases). The V end lost 8 bases, the J end lost 6 bases, and 13 bases lay between the germline ends. The CDR3 has 12 residues. Germline V gene data show CDR1 as LNHDA and CDR2 as SQIVND (reference sequence). Written as DNA, the CDR3 is TGTGCCAGTTCCGATAGGGGCGCTGAAGCTTTCTTT. It translates to CASSDRGAEAFF. The complete variable domain, with remaining parts taken from reference TRBV19 and TRBJ1-1, reads DGGITQSPKYLFRKEGQNVTLSCEQNLNHDAMYWYRQDPGQGLRLIYYSQIVNDFQKGDIAEGYSVSREKKESFPLTVTSAQKNPTAFYLCASSDRGAEAFFGQGTRLTVV.

The V call is TRBV7-3, the J call TRBJ2-2; 7 nucleotides align to TRBD2. CDR3 size: 14 residues. Looked up from germline, CDR1 is SGHTA and CDR2 is FQGTGA. V dropped 7 bases and J dropped 5; count of bases not matched to a gene: 7. This CDR3 is CASTTASGTGELFF. In DNA form, the CDR3 reads TGTGCCAGCACGACGGCTAGCGGTACCGGGGAGCTGTTTTTT.

DNA for the CDR3: TGTGCCAGCAGTTTAGACAGGGGTCGTCAGCCCCAGCATTTT. It codes for CASSLDRGRQPQHF. The chain links TRBV6-1 to TRBJ1-5, with 8 bases fitting TRBD1. CDR1 is MNHNS, CDR2 SASEGT, per germline. After removal of 5 bases from V and 6 bases from J, the junction contained 6 bases not matched to a gene. There are 14 residues in the CDR3.

J is TRBJ2-2 and V is TRBV29-1, with TRBD1 matching 9 bases. V lost 4 bases and J lost 7; bases outside the gene matches: 7. Germline V gene data show CDR1 as SQVTM and CDR2 as ANQGSEA. The CDR3 is 14 residues long. As DNA, the CDR3 is TGCAGCGTTGTAGGGACAGGGTCATTCGGGGAGCTGTTTTTT. This codes for CSVVGTGSFGELFF.

V is TRBV18 and J is TRBJ2-1; 12 nucleotides match TRBD2. Germline V gene sequence: CDR1 KGHSH, CDR2 LQKENI. The CDR3 has 15 residues. Trimming at V came to 3 bases and at J to 8 bases, leaving 5 bases not matched to a gene. CDR3: CASSPLAGGGDEQFF. In DNA form, the CDR3 reads TGTGCCAGCTCACCCCTAGCGGGAGGGGGCGATGAGCAGTTCTTC.

The V call is TRBV5-1, the J call TRBJ1-4; tentatively, D is TRBD1 (5 bases). Germline loops: CDR1 SGHRS, CDR2 YFSETQ. The CDR3 length is 13 residues. V gave up 0 bases and J gave up 6 bases, with 6 bases separating them. The DNA for the CDR3 is TGCGCCAGCAGCTTGGAAGGGGATGAAAAACTGTTTTTT. This gives the protein CASSLEGDEKLFF.

The chain carries TRBV28 and TRBJ2-7; 7 bases fit TRBD1. The CDR3 consists of 16 residues. Trimming took 5 bases from V and 2 from J; bases not matched to a gene: 12. Germline CDR1 MDHEN, CDR2 SYDVKM. CDR3 region: CASSEPDGTVTYEQYF. The CDR3 DNA sequence: TGTGCCAGCAGTGAACCGGACGGGACAGTTACCTACGAGCAGTACTTC.